The subject of this entry is one T cell receptor beta chain. The data were obtained in a study of shared clonotypes between healthy human individuals. Generated by immunoSEQ multiplex PCR, the TCRdb table keeps only in-frame clones and is missing some. The table records over 400,000 clones, over 70% of them present only once. CDR1 is SGHRS and CDR2 is YFSETQ in the germline V gene. The V end was cut by 4 bases, the J end by 0 bases, with 11 bases between. The CDR3 extends over 15 amino acids. The chain uses TRBV5-1 and TRBJ1-5, with D possibly matching TRBD1 (5 bases). Sequenced sample: PBMCs. The TCR was taken from a woman aged 40 to 49 in good health. Some clones in this sample may be carry-over from other donors' samples. DNA of the CDR3: TGCGCCAGCAGCGCCTCGGGGGATAGCAATCAGCCCCAGCATTTT. It codes for CASSASGDSNQPQHF.